Listed below are T cell receptor beta chains from one sample, sequenced in a study of blood T cell repertoires in COVID-19. Data came from immunoSEQ multiplex PCR; TCRdb stores just in-frame clones and leaves some out. The sample lists 350,000 or so clones, 88% occurring once. The sequencing sample was made of PBMCs or T cells enriched from blood (not recorded which). These TCRs come from a woman aged 30 to 39 who had been exposed to COVID-19. The CDR3 runs from the conserved cysteine through the conserved F or W. D genes are given only for firm matches. Size is stated for part of the rows, as once, few or many counts, or as a class when the clone is expanded.

v_gene,j_gene,abundance,d_gene,CDR3aa,CDR3nt
TRBV11-3,TRBJ2-5,once,TRBD1,CASSPGGPQETQYF,TGTGCCAGCAGCCCAGGGGGCCCCCAAGAGACCCAGTACTTC
TRBV11-2,TRBJ1-2,few,NA,CASSPENLNYGYTF,TGTGCCAGCAGCCCGGAGAATTTAAACTATGGCTACACCTTC
TRBV6-5,TRBJ2-7,NA,TRBD1,CASRMTGSHEQYF,TGTGCCAGCAGGATGACAGGGTCCCACGAGCAGTACTTC
TRBV19,TRBJ2-7,NA,TRBD2,CASSILAGNRYEQYF,TGTGCCAGTAGTATCCTAGCGGGAAATAGGTACGAGCAGTACTTC
TRBV28,TRBJ2-7,NA,NA,CASRTPNTYEQYF,TGTGCCAGCAGGACACCTAATACCTACGAGCAGTACTTC
TRBV6-5,TRBJ2-7,NA,TRBD1,CASSYSGQGAYEQYF,TGTGCCAGCAGTTACTCTGGCCAGGGGGCTTACGAGCAGTACTTC
TRBV19,TRBJ1-5,NA,NA,CASESLGTRRNNQPQHF,TGTGCCAGCGAATCATTAGGGACACGCCGGAACAATCAGCCCCAGCATTTT
TRBV12-5,TRBJ2-3,NA,NA,CASGLGLFDTQYF,TGTGCTAGTGGTCTAGGCCTGTTTGATACGCAGTATTTT
TRBV2,TRBJ2-4,NA,NA,CASLGLAKNIQYF,TGTGCCAGCCTAGGTTTAGCCAAAAACATTCAGTACTTC
TRBV28,TRBJ2-1,few,NA,CASSYLRNEQFF,TGTGCCAGCAGTTACCTACGCAATGAGCAGTTCTTC
TRBV19,TRBJ2-5,once,TRBD2,CASSSPAGGQETQYF,TGTGCCAGTAGTAGTCCAGCGGGGGGTCAAGAGACCCAGTACTTC
TRBV5-1,TRBJ1-5,NA,TRBD1,CASKGAEDQPQHF,TGCGCCAGCAAGGGGGCGGAGGATCAGCCCCAGCATTTT
TRBV5-1,TRBJ2-1,NA,TRBD2,CASSSGRSPIYNEQFF,TGCGCCAGCAGTAGCGGGAGGTCCCCGATCTACAATGAGCAGTTCTTC
TRBV6-5,TRBJ1-2,few,NA,CAILGQYREVGYTF,TGTGCCATCTTGGGCCAATACAGGGAAGTAGGCTACACCTTC
TRBV28,TRBJ1-5,NA,NA,CASSFQGSGNQPQHF,TGTGCCAGCAGTTTCCAGGGGTCGGGCAATCAGCCCCAGCATTTT
TRBV5-1,TRBJ2-3,NA,TRBD2,CASTTLWWVGRGLDTQYF,TGCGCCAGCACCACACTGTGGTGGGTGGGGAGGGGCCTAGATACGCAGTATTTT
TRBV11-2,TRBJ1-2,NA,TRBD1,CASSRPTGGALVVYTF,TGTGCCAGCAGCCGCCCTACAGGGGGCGCCTTGGTAGTCTACACCTTC
TRBV5-1,TRBJ1-5,few,TRBD1,CASSSTGNNQPQHF,TGCGCCAGCAGCTCGACAGGGAACAATCAGCCCCAGCATTTT
TRBV6-5,TRBJ2-7,NA,NA,CASSPLDRVYEQYF,TGTGCCAGCAGTCCTCTGGACAGAGTCTACGAGCAGTACTTC
TRBV5-1,TRBJ2-4,NA,TRBD2,CASSSSGTSGGNIQYF,TGCGCCAGCAGCTCCTCCGGGACTAGCGGGGGAAACATTCAGTACTTC
TRBV3-1/TRBV3-2,TRBJ2-5,NA,TRBD1,CASSLSWDRGRETQYF,TGTGCCAGCAGCCTCAGTTGGGACAGGGGTCGGGAGACCCAGTACTTC
TRBV3-1/TRBV3-2,TRBJ1-3,NA,NA,CASSQELSDSGNTIYF,TGTGCCAGCAGCCAAGAACTCTCCGATTCTGGAAACACCATATATTTT
TRBV6-5,TRBJ1-3,once,NA,CASSRHSETGNTIYF,TGTGCCAGCAGTCGCCACTCTGAAACTGGAAACACCATATATTTT
TRBV27,TRBJ1-5,NA,TRBD1,CASSPTGGGQPQHF,TGTGCCAGCAGTCCGACAGGGGGCGGTCAGCCCCAGCATTTT
TRBV10-3,TRBJ2-7,NA,NA,CAISEFGDPYEQYF,TGTGCCATCAGTGAATTCGGGGATCCCTACGAGCAGTACTTC
TRBV11-2,TRBJ2-1,once,TRBD2,CASSLDWAGGLNEQFF,TGTGCCAGCAGCTTAGATTGGGCGGGAGGCCTCAATGAGCAGTTCTTC
TRBV9,TRBJ2-1,few,TRBD2,CASSGAQGLAYHEQFF,TGTGCCAGCAGCGGAGCCCAGGGACTAGCTTATCATGAGCAGTTCTTC
TRBV2,TRBJ1-6,NA,TRBD1,CASSVDRGVSPLHF,TGTGCCAGCAGTGTAGACAGGGGGGTTTCACCCCTCCACTTT
TRBV11-2,TRBJ1-6,NA,TRBD1,CASSLGQAANVRNSPLHF,TGTGCCAGCAGCTTGGGACAGGCGGCCAACGTTCGAAATTCACCCCTCCACTTT
TRBV12-3/TRBV12-4,TRBJ1-6,NA,NA,CASSFRSNSPLHF,TGTGCCAGCAGTTTTCGCAGTAATTCACCCCTCCACTTT
TRBV15,TRBJ1-5,once,TRBD1,CATSRGTGEGQPQHF,TGTGCCACCAGCAGGGGGACAGGGGAGGGACAGCCCCAGCATTTT
TRBV7-9,TRBJ1-4,NA,TRBD1,CASSLGTGGGLRTEKLFF,TGTGCCAGCAGCTTAGGGACAGGGGGCGGATTACGTACTGAAAAACTGTTTTTT
TRBV11-3,TRBJ2-7,NA,TRBD1,CASSYWTGEYEQYF,TGTGCCAGCAGCTATTGGACAGGGGAGTACGAGCAGTACTTC
TRBV5-1,TRBJ2-3,NA,TRBD2,CASSLGVAGVVYTQYF,TGCGCCAGCAGCTTGGGGGTAGCGGGAGTGGTGTATACGCAGTATTTT
TRBV19,TRBJ2-7,NA,NA,CASSIEGHYEQYF,TGTGCCAGTAGTATAGAGGGACACTACGAGCAGTACTTC
TRBV11-2,TRBJ2-1,few,TRBD2,CASSSPKTSFYEQFF,TGTGCCAGCAGCTCACCTAAGACTAGCTTCTATGAGCAGTTCTTC